The following is a T cell receptor beta chain sequence with its context. No antigen is known for it. The junction departs from the called germline gene at one end, perhaps through a read error. Amplification of TCR beta CDR3 regions was performed using RNA transcripts as template. HTBI primers drove first-round RT-PCR of the TCR CDR3. TCRdb independently ran MiXCR on the multiplex PCR reads; one entry per CDR3 protein. Found here are a few hundred thousand distinct CDR3 sequences, 40% to 50% of them singletons; the top ten hold about two fifths. CDR1 is MNHEY and CDR2 is SVGAGI in the germline V gene. There are 13 residues in the CDR3. The data were taken from a study of T cells in Graves' hyperthyroidism and ophthalmopathy. Study-level points and caveats: Within blood appeared most thyroid clonotypes that had expanded above 0.001. Model output signaled ophthalmopathy a median around 5.9 months ahead of onset.

The rearrangement joins TRBV6-5 to TRBJ1-5; D not resolved. The sample taken for sequencing was peripheral blood or thyroid tissue (not recorded which). This TCR came from an adult woman with Graves' disease, either hyperthyroidism or ophthalmopathy (not recorded which). CDR3 nucleotides: TGTGCCATCAGTGATAGCAGAAATCAGCCCCAGCATTTT. This gives the protein CAISDSRNQPQHF.